This is a list of T cell receptor beta chains from one sample in a study of cytomegalovirus exposure and HLA in healthy donors. Method: immunoSEQ multiplex PCR; TCRdb's copy keeps in-frame clones and lacks some. This sample has approximately 170,000 clones, with over 65% found just once. Sequenced input: PBMCs. The receptor source for this set is a female donor in good health and CMV-seronegative. Each CDR3 is given without its conserved first and last residue. Fields, in order: J gene, V gene, CDR3 protein.

>TRBJ2-7|TRBV13
ASSLESAYEQY
>TRBJ2-3|TRBV7-2
ASSFPLAGDKY
>TRBJ1-1|TRBV10-1
ASRYPGTVNTEAF
>TRBJ2-3|TRBV19
ASSRGNTDTQY
>TRBJ1-2|TRBV28
ATFETGARAGT
>TRBJ1-5|TRBV6-5
ASSYPVRGHQPQH
>TRBJ2-1|TRBV4-2
ASSQRGTSGGLVYNEQF
>TRBJ2-1|TRBV29-1
SVVITGEQF
>TRBJ2-1|TRBV30
AWSVGTSGRKQF
>TRBJ1-1|TRBV18
ASSSQPWGSNTEAF
>TRBJ2-7|TRBV19
ASSPEGFHEQY
>TRBJ2-5|TRBV7-9
ASSLSGQQY
>TRBJ2-5|TRBV9
ASSALGLLQETQY
>TRBJ2-7|TRBV5-8
ASRLAGFSYEQY
>TRBJ2-1|TRBV28
ASRRRGLAGEIYNEQF
>TRBJ1-2|TRBV28
ASSFWDRVTNYGYT
>TRBJ2-4|TRBV9
ASSLGLNKNIQY
>TRBJ2-3|TRBV7-9
ASSTGLAGADTQY
>TRBJ1-2|TRBV19
ASSIATGQPYGYT
>TRBJ2-7|TRBV6-1
ASSRDRYEQY
>TRBJ2-6|TRBV7-2
ASSLGGSGANGLT
>TRBJ2-1|TRBV10-3
AIRQGNEQF
>TRBJ2-7|TRBV7-2
ASSLPGLGLYEQY
>TRBJ2-3|TRBV6-6
ASSYRDLVGDTQY
>TRBJ2-1|TRBV5-1
ASSPRQGLYNEQF
>TRBJ2-3|TRBV5-6
ASSLGGGLADTQY
>TRBJ1-1|TRBV6-6
ASSPGTDTEAF
>TRBJ2-7|TRBV25-1
ASSAGTGPYEQY
>TRBJ2-7|TRBV6-1
ASSVSGGAYEQY
>TRBJ2-5|TRBV5-4
ASSPEGGQQETQY
>TRBJ2-1|TRBV5-6
ASSPAGSGGPNEQF
>TRBJ1-3|TRBV9
VSSKNSRGFSGNTIY
>TRBJ1-5|TRBV19
ASSIGQVNQPQH
>TRBJ2-7|TRBV6-5
ASSYSVAGVGTQI
>TRBJ2-3|TRBV9
ASSVDSGLDTQY
>TRBJ2-1|TRBV6-1
ASSVQGVYNEQF
>TRBJ2-2|TRBV4-2
ASSPVSGGGTGELF
>TRBJ2-1|TRBV4-2
ASSQAPPTSGRFYEQF
>TRBJ1-2|TRBV13
ASSPTGGEDYGYT
>TRBJ1-4|TRBV6-5
ASLSATTNEKLF
>TRBJ1-1|TRBV14
ASSDRTVTNTEAF
>TRBJ2-7|TRBV7-9
ASSYRLALNHYEQY
>TRBJ1-2|TRBV19
ASSIGVSSYGYT
>TRBJ2-3|TRBV5-6
ASSLVTRRGPDTQY
>TRBJ1-1|TRBV29-1
SAKKPTEAF
>TRBJ1-1|TRBV29-1
SVVIQGGAEAF
>TRBJ1-5|TRBV15
ATSRSGQGVQPQH
>TRBJ1-2|TRBV7-2
ASTLAGTEYGYT
>TRBJ2-1|TRBV7-6
ASSWTGTRAGGKQF
>-|TRBV11-3
ASSLVSGAGNEQY
>TRBJ2-3|TRBV9
ASSVGGTGSTDTQY
>TRBJ2-5|TRBV5-4
ASSLPGNRLETQY
>TRBJ2-5|TRBV27
ASSLSLAGGKTQY
>TRBJ2-1|TRBV30
AWSFGQGTHNEQF
>TRBJ2-2|TRBV2
ASMGTSGNTGELF